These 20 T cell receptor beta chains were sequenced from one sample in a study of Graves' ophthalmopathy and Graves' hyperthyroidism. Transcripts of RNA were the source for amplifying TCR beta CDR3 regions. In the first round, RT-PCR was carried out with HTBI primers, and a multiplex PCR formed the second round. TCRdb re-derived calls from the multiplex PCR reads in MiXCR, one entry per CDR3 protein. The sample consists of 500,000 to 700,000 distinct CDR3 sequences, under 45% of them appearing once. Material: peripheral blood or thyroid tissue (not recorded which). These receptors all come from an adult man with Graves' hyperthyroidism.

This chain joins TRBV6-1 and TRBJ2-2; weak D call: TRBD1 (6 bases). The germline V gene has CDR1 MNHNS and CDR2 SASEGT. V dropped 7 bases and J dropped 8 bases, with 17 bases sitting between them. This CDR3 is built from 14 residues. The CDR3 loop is CASKTQGLGGELFF. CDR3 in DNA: TGTGCCAGCAAAACTCAGGGGTTAGGGGGGGAGCTGTTTTTT.

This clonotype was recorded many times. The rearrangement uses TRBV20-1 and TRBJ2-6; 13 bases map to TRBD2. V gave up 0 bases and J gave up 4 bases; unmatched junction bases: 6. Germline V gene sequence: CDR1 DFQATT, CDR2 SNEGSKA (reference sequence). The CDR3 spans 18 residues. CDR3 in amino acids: CSARDPTSGGPGANVLTF. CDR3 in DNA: TGCAGTGCTAGAGACCCGACTAGCGGGGGGCCCGGGGCCAACGTCCTGACTTTC.

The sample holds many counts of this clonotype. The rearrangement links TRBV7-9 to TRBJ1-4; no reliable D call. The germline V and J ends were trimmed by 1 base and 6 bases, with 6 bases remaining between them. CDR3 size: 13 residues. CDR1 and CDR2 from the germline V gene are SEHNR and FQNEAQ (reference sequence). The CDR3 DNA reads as TGTGCCAGCAGCTTAGGGGTGGATGAAAAACTGTTTTTT. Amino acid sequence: CASSLGVDEKLFF.

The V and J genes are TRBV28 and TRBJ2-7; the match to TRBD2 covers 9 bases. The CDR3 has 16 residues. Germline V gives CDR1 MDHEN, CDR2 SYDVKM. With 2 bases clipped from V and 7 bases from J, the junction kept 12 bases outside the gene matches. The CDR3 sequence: CASSLRSLAGPREQYF. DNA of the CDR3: TGTGCCAGCAGTTTACGGTCTCTAGCGGGGCCTCGGGAGCAGTACTTC. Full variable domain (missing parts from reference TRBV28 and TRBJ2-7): DVKVTQSSRYLVKRTGEKVFLECVQDMDHENMFWYRQDPGLGLRLIYFSYDVKMKEKGDIPEGYSVSREKKERFSLILESASTNQTSMYLCASSLRSLAGPREQYFGPGTRLTVT.

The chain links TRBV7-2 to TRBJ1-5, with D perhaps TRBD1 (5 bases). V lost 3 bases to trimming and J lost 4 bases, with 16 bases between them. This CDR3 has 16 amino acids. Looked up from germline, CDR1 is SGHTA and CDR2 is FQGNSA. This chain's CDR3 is CASSLSTRGENQPQHF. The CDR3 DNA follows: TGTGCCAGCAGCTTGTCAACAAGGGGTGAAAATCAGCCCCAGCATTTT.

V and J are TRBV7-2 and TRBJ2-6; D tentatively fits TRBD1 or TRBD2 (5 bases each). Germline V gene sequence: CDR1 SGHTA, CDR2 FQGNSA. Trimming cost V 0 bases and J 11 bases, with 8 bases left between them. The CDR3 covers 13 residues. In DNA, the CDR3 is TGTGCCAGCAGCTTAGCGGGGGACGACGTCCTGACTTTC. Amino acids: CASSLAGDDVLTF.

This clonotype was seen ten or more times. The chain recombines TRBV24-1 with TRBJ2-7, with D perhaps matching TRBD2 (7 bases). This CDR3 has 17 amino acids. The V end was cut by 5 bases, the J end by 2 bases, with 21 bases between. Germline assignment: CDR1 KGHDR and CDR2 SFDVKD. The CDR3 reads CATSVPEGGEEAYEQYF. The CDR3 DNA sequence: TGTGCCACCAGTGTCCCCGAGGGGGGGGAAGAAGCCTACGAGCAGTACTTC.

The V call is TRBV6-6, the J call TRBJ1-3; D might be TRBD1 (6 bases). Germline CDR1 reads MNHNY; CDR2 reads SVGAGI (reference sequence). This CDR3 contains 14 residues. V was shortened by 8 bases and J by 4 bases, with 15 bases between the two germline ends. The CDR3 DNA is TGTGCCAGCCGCCCAGGGGAACCCGGAAACACCATATATTTT. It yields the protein CASRPGEPGNTIYF.

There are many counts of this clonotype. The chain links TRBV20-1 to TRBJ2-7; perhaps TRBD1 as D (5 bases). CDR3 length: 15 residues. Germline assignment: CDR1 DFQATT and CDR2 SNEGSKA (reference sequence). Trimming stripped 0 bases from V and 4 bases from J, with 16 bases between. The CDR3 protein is CSARDRARVYYEQYF. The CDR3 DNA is TGCAGTGCTAGAGATAGGGCCAGGGTGTATTACGAGCAGTACTTC.

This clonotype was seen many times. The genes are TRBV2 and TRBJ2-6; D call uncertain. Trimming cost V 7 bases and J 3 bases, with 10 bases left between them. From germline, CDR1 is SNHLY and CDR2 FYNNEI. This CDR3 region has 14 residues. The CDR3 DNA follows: TGTGCCAGCAAAGGGTTCGATGGGGCCAACGTCCTGACTTTC. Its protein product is CASKGFDGANVLTF.

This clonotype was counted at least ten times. The CDR3 region is CASSLSQRKETQYF. The CDR3, as DNA: TGTGCCAGCAGCTTAAGTCAGAGAAAAGAGACCCAGTACTTC. This chain connects TRBV7-9 to TRBJ2-5, with D uncertain. Germline V CDR1 and CDR2: SEHNR, FQNEAQ (reference sequence). The V gene lost 2 bases and the J gene lost 3 bases, with 10 bases spanning the gap. The CDR3 consists of 14 residues.

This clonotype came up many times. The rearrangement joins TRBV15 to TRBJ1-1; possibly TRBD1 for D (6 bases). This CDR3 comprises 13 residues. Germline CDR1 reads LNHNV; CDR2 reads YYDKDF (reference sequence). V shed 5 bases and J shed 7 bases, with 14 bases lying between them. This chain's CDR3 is CATSLDSKFEAFF. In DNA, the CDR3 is TGTGCCACCAGCTTGGACAGTAAATTTGAAGCTTTCTTT.

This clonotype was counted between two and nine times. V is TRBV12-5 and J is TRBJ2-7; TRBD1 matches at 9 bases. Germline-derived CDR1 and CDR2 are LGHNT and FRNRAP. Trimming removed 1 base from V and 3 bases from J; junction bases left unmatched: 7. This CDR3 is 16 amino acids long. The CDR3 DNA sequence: TGTGCTAGTGGTTTGGGGACAGGGGACCCTTTCTACGAGCAGTACTTC. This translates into CASGLGTGDPFYEQYF.

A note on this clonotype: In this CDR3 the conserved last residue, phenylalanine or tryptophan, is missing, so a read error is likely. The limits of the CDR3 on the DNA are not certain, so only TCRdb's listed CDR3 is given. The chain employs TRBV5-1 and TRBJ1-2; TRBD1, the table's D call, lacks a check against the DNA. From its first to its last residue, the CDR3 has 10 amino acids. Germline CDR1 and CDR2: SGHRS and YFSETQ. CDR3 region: CASRADRATY.

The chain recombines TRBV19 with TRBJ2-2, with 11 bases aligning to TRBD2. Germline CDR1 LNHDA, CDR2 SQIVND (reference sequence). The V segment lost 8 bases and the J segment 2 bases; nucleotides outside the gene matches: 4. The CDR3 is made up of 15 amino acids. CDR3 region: CASSLAGDNTGELFF. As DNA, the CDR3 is TGTGCCAGTTCACTAGCGGGGGACAACACCGGGGAGCTGTTTTTT.

The CDR3 region is CSAAPDGSLGYEQYF. DNA of the CDR3: TGCAGTGCCGCACCCGATGGGTCCCTAGGCTACGAGCAGTACTTC. The rearrangement links TRBV20-1 to TRBJ2-7; D gene uncertain. The V and J ends lost 6 bases and 3 bases respectively, with 21 bases between them. Germline lookup yields CDR1 DFQATT and CDR2 SNEGSKA (reference sequence). The CDR3 totals 15 residues.

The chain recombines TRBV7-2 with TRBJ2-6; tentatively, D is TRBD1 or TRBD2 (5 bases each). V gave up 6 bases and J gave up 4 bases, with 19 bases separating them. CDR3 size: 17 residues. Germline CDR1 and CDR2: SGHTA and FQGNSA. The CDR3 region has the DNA TGTGCCAGCAGTTCGCAGTTTTCGGGGACCGGGGCCAACGTCCTGACTTTC. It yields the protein CASSSQFSGTGANVLTF.

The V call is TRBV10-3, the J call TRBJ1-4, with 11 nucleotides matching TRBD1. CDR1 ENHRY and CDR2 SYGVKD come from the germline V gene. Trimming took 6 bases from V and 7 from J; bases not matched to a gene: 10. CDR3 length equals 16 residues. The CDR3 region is CAISEGQGAIGEKLFF. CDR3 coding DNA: TGTGCCATCAGCGAAGGACAGGGGGCCATTGGTGAAAAACTGTTTTTT.

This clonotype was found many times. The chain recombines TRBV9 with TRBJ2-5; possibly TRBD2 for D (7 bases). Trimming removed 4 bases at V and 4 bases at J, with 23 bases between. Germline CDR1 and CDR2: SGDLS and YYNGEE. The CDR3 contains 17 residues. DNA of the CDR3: TGTGCCAGCAGCTCGCGGGGGCGGGGATTAAGAGGAGAGACCCAGTACTTC. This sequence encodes CASSSRGRGLRGETQYF.

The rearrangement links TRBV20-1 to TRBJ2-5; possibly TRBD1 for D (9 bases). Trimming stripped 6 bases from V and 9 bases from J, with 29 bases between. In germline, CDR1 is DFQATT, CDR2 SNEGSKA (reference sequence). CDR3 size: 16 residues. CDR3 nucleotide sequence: TGCAGTGCAAAAGGACAGGGGACTAGTTTTAAGTTGGCCCAGTACTTC. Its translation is CSAKGQGTSFKLAQYF.